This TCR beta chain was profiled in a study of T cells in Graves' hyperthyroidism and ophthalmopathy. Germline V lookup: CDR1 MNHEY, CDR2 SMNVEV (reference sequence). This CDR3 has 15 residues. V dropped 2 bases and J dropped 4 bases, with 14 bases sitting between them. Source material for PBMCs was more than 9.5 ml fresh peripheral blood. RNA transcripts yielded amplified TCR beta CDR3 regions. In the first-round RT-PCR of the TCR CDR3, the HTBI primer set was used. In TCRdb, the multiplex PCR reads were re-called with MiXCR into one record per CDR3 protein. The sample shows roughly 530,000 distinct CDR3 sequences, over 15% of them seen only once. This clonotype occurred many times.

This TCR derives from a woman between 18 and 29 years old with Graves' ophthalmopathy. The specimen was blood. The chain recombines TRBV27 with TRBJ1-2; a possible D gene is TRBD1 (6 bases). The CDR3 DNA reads TGTGCCAGCAGTTTAAGACAGGCAGAATCCTATGGCTACACCTTC. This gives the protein CASSLRQAESYGYTF.